This TCR beta chain was captured in a study of T cell responses to AZD1222 COVID-19 vaccine. Sequencing was performed with immunoSEQ multiplex PCR; in TCRdb, only in-frame clones are kept and a portion is missing. The repertoire holds approximately 25,000 clones, with 92% as singletons. Specimen: peripheral blood, collected 28 days after the second AZD1222 dose. The TCR sequence derives from an adult who received the AZD1222 COVID-19 vaccine.

CDR3 amino acids: CASSEGQGQANYGYTF. Written as DNA, the CDR3 is TGTGCCAGCAGTGAAGGGCAGGGACAAGCTAACTATGGCTACACCTTC. The chain employs TRBV6-4 and TRBJ1-2; the D gene is possibly TRBD1 (6 bases). V lost 3 bases and J lost 0, with 14 bases in between. This CDR3 region has 16 residues. The V gene's germline CDR1 is MRHNA and CDR2 SNTAGT.